The present TCR beta chain was sequenced within a study of cytomegalovirus exposure and HLA in healthy donors. Study-level background: There were nearly 120 million unique TCR beta sequences, drawn from 200 million or so T cells, in an earlier analysis. The study, taken as a whole, reports: Later on, an analysis found that several of the most significant clusters appeared to be linked to common viral pathogens, which included parvovirus B19.

Details on this clone: Its antigen is still unknown.

Vbeta (60) and Jbeta (13) primers were used in the PCR. Clones were read by immunoSEQ multiplex PCR, and TCRdb kept only the in-frame ones, dropping some. Among about 160,000 clones listed, approximately 84% were seen once. The CDR3 runs to 16 residues. Germline CDR1 SGHAT, CDR2 FQNNGV. Losses at the gene ends were 4 bases for V and 7 bases for J; bases not matched to a gene: 12. The specimen sequenced was PBMCs. The receptor was isolated from a male donor in good health and CMV-seropositive. The genes are TRBV11-2 and TRBJ2-1; 8 bases are a match to TRBD1. CDR3 DNA sequence: TGTGCCAGCAGCTCCTACCGGGACAGGAAGCGAAATGAGCAGTTCTTC. As protein: CASSSYRDRKRNEQFF.